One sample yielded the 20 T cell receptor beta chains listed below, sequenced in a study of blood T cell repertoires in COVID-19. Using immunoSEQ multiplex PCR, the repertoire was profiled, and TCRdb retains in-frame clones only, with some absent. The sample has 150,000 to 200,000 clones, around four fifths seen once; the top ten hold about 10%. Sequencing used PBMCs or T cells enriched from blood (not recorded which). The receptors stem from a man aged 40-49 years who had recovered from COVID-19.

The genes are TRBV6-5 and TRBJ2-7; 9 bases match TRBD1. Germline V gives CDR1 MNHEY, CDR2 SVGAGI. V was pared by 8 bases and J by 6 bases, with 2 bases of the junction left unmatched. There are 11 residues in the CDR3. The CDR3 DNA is TGTGCCAGCGGACAGGGGTTCGAGCAGTACGTC. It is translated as CASGQGFEQYV.

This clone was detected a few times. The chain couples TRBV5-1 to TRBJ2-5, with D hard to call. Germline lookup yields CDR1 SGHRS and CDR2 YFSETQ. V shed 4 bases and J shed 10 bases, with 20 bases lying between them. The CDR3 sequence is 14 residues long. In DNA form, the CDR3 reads TGCGCCAGCAGCCCCAAAGCCACAGTGATGAGCCAGTACTTC. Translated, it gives CASSPKATVMSQYF. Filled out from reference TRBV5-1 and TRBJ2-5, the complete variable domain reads KAGVTQTPRYLIKTRGQQVTLSCSPISGHRSVSWYQQTPGQGLQFLFEYFSETQRNKGNFPGRFSGRQFSNSRSEMNVSTLELGDSALYLCASSPKATVMSQYFGPGTRLLVL.

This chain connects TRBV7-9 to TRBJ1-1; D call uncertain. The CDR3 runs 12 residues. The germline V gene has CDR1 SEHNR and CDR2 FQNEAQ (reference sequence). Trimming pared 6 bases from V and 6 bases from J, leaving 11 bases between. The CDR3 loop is CASSPQTPEAFF. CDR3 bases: TGTGCCAGCAGTCCGCAAACTCCTGAAGCTTTCTTT.

The chain's CDR3 is CASREGANEQFF. The DNA for the CDR3 is TGTGCCAGCAGGGAGGGGGCCAATGAGCAGTTCTTC. The chain employs TRBV27 and TRBJ2-1, with a tentative D call TRBD1 (7 bases). The CDR3 spans 12 residues. CDR1 and CDR2 (germline): MNHEY, SMNVEV (reference sequence). With 6 bases removed from V and 6 bases from J, the gap between germline ends came to 9 bases.

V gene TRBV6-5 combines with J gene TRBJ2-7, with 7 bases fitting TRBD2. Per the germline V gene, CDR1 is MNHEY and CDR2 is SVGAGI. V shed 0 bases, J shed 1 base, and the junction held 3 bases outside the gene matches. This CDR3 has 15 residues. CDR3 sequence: CASSYSQAGSYEQYV. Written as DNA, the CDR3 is TGTGCCAGCAGTTACTCGCAAGCGGGATCCTACGAGCAGTACGTC.

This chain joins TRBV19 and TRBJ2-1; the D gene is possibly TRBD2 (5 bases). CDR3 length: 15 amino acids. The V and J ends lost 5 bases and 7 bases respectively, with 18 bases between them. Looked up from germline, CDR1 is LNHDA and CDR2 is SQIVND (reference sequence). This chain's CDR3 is CASSSSPAGVNEQFF. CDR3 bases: TGTGCCAGTAGTTCTAGCCCCGCTGGGGTGAATGAGCAGTTCTTC.

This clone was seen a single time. The CDR3 nucleotides read TGTGCCAGCAGCTTATCTGGGACACCCGCCGCTTTCTTT. Amino acids: CASSLSGTPAAFF. This rearrangement joins TRBV5-6 to TRBJ1-1; TRBD1 might be the D (6 bases). The V gene lost 2 bases and the J gene lost 11 bases, with 16 bases spanning the gap. The CDR3 consists of 13 residues. Germline V gives CDR1 SGHDT, CDR2 YYEEEE.

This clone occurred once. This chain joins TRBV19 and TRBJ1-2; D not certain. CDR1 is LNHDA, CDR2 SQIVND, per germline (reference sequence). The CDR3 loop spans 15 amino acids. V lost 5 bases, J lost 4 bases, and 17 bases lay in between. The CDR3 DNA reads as TGTGCCAGTAGTCCGGCAGGATACATATTCTATGGCTACACCTTC. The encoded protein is CASSPAGYIFYGYTF.

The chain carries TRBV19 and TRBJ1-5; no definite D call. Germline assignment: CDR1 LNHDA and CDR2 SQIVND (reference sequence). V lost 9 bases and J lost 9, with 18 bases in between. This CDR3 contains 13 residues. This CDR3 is CARLSSSSPPQHF. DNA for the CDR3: TGTGCCAGACTGTCTTCCTCTTCCCCGCCCCAGCATTTT.

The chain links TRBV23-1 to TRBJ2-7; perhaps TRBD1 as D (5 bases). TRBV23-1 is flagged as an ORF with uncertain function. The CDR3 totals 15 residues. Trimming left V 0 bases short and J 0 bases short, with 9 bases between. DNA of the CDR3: TGCGCCAGCAGTCAATCCATCAGGGACTCCTACGAGCAGTACTTC. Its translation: CASSQSIRDSYEQYF.

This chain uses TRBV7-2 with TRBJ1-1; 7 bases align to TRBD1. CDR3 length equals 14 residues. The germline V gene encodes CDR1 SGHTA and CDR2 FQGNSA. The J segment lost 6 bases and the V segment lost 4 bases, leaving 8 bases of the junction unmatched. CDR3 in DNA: TGTGCCAGCAGCTATTATGGACAGGTGCCTGAAGCTTTCTTT. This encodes CASSYYGQVPEAFF.

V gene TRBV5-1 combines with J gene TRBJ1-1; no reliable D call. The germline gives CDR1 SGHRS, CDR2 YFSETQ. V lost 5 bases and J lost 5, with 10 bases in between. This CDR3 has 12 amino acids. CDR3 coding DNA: TGCGCCAGCAGACCCGCGGCTACTGAAGCTTTCTTT. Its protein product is CASRPAATEAFF.

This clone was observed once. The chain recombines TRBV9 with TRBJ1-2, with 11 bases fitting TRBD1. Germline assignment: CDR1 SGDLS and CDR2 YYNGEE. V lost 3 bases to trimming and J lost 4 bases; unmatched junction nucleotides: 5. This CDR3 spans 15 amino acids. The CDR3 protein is CASSARTGGFYGYTF. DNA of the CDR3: TGTGCCAGCAGCGCTCGGACAGGGGGCTTCTATGGCTACACCTTC.

CDR3 coding DNA: TGTGCCACCAGCAGAGGTGGGACAGTGGGAAGGGAGCCCCAGCATTTT. Translating gives CATSRGGTVGREPQHF. The chain uses TRBV15 and TRBJ1-5, with 7 nucleotides matching TRBD1. The germline V gene encodes CDR1 LNHNV and CDR2 YYDKDF (reference sequence). Trimming at V came to 1 base and at J to 8 bases, leaving 11 bases not matched to a gene. The CDR3 is made up of 16 amino acids.

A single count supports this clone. The CDR3 coding sequence is TGTGCCAGCAGCTTAATGCGGGGAGGGCGGAATCAGCCCCAGCATTTT. It is translated as CASSLMRGGRNQPQHF. This chain uses TRBV7-9 with TRBJ1-5; D gene unclear. Deletions cut 2 bases from V and 4 bases from J, with 15 bases between. The CDR3 has 16 amino acids. Germline V gene data show CDR1 as SEHNR and CDR2 as FQNEAQ (reference sequence).

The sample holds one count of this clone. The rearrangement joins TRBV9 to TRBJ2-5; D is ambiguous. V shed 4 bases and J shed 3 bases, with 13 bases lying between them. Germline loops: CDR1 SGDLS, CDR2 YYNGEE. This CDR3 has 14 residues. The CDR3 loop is CASSPGIREETQYF. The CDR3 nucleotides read TGTGCCAGCAGCCCGGGTATAAGAGAAGAGACCCAGTACTTC.

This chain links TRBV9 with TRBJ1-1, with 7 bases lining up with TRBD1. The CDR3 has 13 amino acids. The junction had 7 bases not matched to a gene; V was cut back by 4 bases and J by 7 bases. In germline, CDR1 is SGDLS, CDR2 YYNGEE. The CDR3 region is CASSLLQGVEAFF. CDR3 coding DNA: TGTGCCAGCAGCCTTCTCCAGGGGGTTGAAGCTTTCTTT.

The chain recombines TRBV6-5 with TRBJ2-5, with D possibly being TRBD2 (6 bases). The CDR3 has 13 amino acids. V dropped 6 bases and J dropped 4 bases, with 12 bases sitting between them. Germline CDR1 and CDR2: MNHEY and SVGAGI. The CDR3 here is CASRSQGGETQYF. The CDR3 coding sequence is TGTGCCAGCAGATCCCAGGGAGGAGAGACCCAGTACTTC.

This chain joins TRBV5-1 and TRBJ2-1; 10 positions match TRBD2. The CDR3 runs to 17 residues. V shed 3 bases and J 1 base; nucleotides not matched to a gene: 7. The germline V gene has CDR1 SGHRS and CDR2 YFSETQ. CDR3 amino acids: CASSSALAGVSYNEQFF. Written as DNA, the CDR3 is TGCGCCAGCAGCTCGGCGCTAGCGGGAGTATCCTACAATGAGCAGTTCTTC.

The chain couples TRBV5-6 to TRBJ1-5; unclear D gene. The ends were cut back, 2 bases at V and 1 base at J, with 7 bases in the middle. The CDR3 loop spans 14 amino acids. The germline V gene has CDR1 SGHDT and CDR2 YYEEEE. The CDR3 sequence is CASSFRGSNQPQHF. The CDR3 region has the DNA TGTGCCAGCAGCTTTCGAGGGAGCAATCAGCCCCAGCATTTT.